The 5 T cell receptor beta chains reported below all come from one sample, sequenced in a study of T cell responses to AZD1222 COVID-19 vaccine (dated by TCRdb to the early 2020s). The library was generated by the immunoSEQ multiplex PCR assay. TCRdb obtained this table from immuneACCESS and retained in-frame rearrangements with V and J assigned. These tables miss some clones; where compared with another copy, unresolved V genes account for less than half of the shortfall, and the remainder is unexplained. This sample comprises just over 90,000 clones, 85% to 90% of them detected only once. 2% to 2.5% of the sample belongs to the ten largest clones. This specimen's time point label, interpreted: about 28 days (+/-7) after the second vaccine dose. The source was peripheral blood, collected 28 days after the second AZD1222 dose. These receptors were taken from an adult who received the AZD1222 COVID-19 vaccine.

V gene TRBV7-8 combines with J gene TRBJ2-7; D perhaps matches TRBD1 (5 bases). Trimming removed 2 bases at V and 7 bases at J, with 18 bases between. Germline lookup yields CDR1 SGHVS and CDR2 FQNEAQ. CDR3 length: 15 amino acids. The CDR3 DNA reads TGTGCCAGCAGCTTAAGTATTCCAGGGCCTAGAGAGCAGTACTTC. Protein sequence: CASSLSIPGPREQYF.

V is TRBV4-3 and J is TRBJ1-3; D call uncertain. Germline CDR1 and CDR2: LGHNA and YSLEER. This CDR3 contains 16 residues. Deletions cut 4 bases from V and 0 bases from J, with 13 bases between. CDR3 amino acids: CASSPAPGSSGNTIYF. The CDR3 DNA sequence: TGCGCCAGCAGCCCAGCACCGGGGAGCTCTGGAAACACCATATATTTT.

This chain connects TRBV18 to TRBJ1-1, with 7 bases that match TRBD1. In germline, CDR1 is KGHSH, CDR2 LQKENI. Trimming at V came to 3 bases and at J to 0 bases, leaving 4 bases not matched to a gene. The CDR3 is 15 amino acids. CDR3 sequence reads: CASSPTGTLNTEAFF. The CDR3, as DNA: TGTGCCAGCTCACCGACAGGGACCTTGAACACTGAAGCTTTCTTT. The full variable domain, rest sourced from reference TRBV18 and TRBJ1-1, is NAGVMQNPRHLVRRRGQEARLRCSPMKGHSHVYWYRQLPEEGLKFMVYLQKENIIDESGMPKERFSAEFPKEGPSILRIQQVVRGDSAAYFCASSPTGTLNTEAFFGQGTRLTVV.

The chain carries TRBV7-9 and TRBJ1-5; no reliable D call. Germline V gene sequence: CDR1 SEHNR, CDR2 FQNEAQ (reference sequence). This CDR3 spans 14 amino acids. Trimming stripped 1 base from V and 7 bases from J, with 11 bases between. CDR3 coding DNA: TGTGCCAGCAGCTTAGACGGGATCGAGCAGCCCCAGCATTTT. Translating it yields CASSLDGIEQPQHF.

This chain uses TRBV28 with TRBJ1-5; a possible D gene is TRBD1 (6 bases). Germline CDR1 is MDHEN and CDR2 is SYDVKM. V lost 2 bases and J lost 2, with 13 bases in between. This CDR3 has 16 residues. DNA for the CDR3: TGTGCCAGCAGTTTAGGCGGCAGACAGGGCAATCAGCCCCAGCATTTT. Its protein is CASSLGGRQGNQPQHF.